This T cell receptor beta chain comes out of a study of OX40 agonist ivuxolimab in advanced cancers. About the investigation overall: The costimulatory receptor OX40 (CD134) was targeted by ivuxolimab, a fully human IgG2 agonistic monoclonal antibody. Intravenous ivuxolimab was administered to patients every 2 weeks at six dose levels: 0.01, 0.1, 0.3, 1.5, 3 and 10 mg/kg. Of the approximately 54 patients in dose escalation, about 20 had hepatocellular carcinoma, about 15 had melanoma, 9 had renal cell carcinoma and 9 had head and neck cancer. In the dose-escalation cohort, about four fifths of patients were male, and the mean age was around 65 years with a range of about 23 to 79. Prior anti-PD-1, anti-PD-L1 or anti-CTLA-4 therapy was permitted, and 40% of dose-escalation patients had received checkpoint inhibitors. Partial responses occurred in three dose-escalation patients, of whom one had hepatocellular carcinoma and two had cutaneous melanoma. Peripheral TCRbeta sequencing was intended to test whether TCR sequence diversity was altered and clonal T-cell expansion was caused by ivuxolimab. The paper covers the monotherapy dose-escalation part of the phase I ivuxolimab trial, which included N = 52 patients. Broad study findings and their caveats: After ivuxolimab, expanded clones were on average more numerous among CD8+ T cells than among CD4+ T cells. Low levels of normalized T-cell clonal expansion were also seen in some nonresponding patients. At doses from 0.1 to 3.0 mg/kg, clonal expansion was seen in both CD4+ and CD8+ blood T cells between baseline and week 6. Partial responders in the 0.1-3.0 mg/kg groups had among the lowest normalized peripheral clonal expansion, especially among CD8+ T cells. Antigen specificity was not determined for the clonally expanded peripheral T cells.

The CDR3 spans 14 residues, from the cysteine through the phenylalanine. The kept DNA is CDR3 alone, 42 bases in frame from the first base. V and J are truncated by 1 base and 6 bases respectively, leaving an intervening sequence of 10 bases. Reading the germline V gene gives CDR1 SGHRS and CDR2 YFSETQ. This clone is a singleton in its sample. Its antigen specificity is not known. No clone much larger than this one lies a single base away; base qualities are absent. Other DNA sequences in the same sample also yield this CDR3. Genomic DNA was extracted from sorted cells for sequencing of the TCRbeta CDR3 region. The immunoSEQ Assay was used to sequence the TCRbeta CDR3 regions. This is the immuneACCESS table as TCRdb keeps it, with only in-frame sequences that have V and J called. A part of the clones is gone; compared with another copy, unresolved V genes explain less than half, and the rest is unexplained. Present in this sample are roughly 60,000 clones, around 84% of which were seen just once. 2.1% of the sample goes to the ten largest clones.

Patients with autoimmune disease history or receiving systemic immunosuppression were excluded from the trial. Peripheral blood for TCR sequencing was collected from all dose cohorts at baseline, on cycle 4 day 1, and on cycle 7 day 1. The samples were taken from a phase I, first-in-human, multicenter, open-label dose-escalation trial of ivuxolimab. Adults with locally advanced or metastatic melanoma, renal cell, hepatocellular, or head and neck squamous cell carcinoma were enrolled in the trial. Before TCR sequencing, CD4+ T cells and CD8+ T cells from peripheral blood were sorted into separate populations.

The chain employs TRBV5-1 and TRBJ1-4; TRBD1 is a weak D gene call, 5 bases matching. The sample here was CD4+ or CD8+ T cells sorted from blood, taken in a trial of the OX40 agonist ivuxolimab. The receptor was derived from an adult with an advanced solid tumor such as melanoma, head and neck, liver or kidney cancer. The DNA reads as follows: TGCGCCAGCAGCTTGACGAGGGGCGATGAAAAACTGTTTTTT. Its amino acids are CASSLTRGDEKLFF.